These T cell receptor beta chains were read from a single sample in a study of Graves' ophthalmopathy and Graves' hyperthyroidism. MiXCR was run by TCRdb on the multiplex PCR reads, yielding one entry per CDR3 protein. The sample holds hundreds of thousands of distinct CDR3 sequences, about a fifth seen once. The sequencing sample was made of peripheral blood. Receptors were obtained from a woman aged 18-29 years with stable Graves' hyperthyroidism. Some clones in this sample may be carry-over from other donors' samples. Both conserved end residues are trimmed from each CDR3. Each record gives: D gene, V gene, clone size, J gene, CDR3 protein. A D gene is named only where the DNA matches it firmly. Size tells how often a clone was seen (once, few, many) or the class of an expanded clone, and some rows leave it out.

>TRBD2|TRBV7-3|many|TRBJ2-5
ASSSGGQETQY
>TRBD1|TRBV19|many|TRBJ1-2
ASSTYPGTARVLGYT
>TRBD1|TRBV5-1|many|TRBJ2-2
ASSSDPTGAGTGELF
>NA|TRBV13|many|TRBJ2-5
ASRGLFQTQY
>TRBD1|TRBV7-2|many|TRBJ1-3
ASSRETGFGNTIY
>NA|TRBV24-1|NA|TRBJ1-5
ATSDGRKPQH
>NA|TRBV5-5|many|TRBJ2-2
ASSGTGTLNTGELF
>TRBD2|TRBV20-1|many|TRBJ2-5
SATRGGGQETQY
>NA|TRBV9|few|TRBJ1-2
ASSVRVEGYT
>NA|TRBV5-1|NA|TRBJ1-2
ASSLEYAGRGYT
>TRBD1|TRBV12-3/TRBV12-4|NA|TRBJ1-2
ASSAPDRVWGYT
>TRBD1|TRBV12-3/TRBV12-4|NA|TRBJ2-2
ASSYTDRANTGELF
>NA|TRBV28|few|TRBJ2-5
ASSPVGTYQETQY
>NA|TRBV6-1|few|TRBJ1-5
ASSESLSPYQPQH
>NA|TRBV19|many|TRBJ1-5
ASSIGGPQH
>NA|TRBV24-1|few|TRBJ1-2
ATSDLNNYGYT
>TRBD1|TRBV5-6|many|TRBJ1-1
ASSGSDRGGTEAF
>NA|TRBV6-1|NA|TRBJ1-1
ASSMVGGGPEAF
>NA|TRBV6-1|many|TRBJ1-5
ASRENFWGPDQPQH
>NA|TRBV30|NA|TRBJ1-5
AWSVRAGDQPQH
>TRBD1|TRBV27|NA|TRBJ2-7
ASSRGQGLYEQY
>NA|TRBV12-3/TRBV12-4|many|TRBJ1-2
ASSQEGGRGYT
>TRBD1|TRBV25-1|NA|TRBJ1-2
ASSDTTGANYGYT
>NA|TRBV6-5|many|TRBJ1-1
ASRQPGVNTEAF
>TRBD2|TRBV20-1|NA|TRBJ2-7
SAREASGPYEQY
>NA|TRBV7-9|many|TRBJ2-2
ASSSRDRYTGELF
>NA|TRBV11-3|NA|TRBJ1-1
ASSQASDAF
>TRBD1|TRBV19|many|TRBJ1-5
ASSQSGTAVNQPQH
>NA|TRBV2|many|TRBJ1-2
ASTFEAGNYGYT
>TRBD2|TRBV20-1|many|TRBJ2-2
SAMGGSGELF
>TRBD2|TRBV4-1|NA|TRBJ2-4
ASSQDLGLAGVNQY
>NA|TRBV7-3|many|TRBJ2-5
ASSFGGTGETQY
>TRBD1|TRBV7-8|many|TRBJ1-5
ASRQDRVGGQPQH
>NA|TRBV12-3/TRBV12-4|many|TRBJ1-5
ASTLGGQPQH
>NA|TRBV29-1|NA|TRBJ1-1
SAEREGTEAF
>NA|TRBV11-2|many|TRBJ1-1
ASSVTYGGVKAF
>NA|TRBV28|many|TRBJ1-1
ATRGLSTEAF
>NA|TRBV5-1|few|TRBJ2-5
ASRVGFAIQETQY
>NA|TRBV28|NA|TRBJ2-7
ASRDGIYEQY
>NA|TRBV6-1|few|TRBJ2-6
ASSEEVSGANVLT
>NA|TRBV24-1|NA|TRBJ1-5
ATSDPGHNQPQH
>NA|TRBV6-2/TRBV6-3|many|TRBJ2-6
ASSYSGSGKASGANVLT
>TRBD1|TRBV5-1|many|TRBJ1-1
ASSTGTGNTEAF
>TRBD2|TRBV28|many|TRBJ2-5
ASSSGRALRETQY
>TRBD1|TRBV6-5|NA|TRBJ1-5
ASSWAPTDRVDQPQH
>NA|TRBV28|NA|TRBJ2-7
ASHKGGTYEQY
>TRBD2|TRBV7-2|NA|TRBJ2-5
AIRSGTGGPWETQY
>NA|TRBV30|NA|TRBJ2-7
AWSRGTTYEQY
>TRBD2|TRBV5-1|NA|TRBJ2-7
ASSQQLAGGYEQY
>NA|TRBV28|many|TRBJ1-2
ASSLSGRNYGYT
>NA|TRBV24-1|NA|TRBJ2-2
ATSDTVSANTGELF
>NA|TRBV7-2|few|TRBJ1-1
ASSLAPAGYTEAF
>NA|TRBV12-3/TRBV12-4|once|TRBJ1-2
ASSSRQVSYGYT
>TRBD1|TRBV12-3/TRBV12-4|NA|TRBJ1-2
ASTRGGTGLFEDYGYT